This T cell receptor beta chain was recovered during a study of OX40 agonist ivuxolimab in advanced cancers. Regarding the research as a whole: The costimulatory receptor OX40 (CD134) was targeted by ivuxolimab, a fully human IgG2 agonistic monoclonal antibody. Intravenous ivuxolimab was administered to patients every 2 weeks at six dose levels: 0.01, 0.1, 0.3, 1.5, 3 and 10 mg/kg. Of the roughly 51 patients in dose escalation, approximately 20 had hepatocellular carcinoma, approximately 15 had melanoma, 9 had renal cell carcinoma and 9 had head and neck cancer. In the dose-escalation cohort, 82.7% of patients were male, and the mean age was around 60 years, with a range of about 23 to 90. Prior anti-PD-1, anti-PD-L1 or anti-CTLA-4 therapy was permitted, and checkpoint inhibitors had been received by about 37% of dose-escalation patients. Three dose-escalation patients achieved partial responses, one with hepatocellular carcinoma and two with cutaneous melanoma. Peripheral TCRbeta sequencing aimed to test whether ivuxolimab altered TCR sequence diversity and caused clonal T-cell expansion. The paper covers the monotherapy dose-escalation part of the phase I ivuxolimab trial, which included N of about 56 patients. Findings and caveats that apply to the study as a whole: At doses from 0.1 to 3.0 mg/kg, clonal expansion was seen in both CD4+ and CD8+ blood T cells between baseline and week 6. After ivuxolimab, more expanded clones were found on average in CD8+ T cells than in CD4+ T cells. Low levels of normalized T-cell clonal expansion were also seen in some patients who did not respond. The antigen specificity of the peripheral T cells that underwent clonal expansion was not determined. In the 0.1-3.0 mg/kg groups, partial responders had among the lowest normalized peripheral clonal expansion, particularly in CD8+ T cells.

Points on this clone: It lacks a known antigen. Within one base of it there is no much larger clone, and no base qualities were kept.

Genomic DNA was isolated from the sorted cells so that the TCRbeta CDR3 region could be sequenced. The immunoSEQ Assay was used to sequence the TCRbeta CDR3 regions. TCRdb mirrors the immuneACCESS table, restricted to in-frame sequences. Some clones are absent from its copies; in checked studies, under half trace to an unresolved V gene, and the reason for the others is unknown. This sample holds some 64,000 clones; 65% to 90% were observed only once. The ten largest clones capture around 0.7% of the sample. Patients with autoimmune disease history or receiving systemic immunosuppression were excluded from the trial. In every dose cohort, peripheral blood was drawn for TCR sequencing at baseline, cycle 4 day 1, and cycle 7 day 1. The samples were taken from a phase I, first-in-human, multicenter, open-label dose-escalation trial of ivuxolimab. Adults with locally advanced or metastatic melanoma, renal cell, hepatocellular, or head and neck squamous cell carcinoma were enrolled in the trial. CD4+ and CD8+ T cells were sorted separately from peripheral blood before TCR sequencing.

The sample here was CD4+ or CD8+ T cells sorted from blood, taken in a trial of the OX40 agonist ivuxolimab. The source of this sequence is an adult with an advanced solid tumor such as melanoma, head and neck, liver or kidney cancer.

The DNA sequence is given as TGTGCCTGGAGCCCAGGGGAAGGCTACACCTTC. Its coded protein is CAWSPGEGYTF. The rearranged segments are TRBV30 and TRBJ1-2; TRBD1 is a weak D gene call, 6 bases matching. Including the terminal cysteine and phenylalanine, the CDR3 comprises 11 residues. Of all the DNA, just the CDR3 is kept, 33 bases in frame from base 1. V lost 3 bases and J lost 8 bases; the stretch between them is 10 bases long. In the germline V gene (reference sequence), CDR1 corresponds to GTSNPN and CDR2 to SVGIG.